Given below is one T cell receptor beta chain in context. This specimen comes from a study of blood T cell repertoires in COVID-19. CDR1 is SGHAT and CDR2 is FQNNGV in the germline V gene. The length of the CDR3 is 15 residues. J was trimmed by 7 bases and V by 3 bases; bases with no gene match: 9. How the authors handled the data: The authors estimated nucleated cell counts from reference gene primer amplification. Some clones are missing from TCRdb's copy, which holds only in-frame ones; the method was immunoSEQ multiplex PCR. V, J and clone size were drawn from that table, and D and trimming were deduced from the DNA. The top ten clones hold around 37% of a sample with some 120,000 clones, 70% to 80% of them seen once.

The receptor comes from a man aged 40-49 years with active or convalescent COVID-19. The J gene is TRBJ1-2, the V gene TRBV11-2; 9 bases map to TRBD1. Sample: peripheral blood. The CDR3 DNA sequence: TGTGCCAGCAGCTTCACTGGGACAGGGAAAAGTGGCTACACCTTC. Amino acid sequence: CASSFTGTGKSGYTF.